This TCR beta chain is from a study of T cell responses to AZD1222 COVID-19 vaccine. Broader study findings: Baseline testing showed seropositivity in only a handful of AZD1222 recipients. Targeting of unmutated variant regions was reportedly seen in nearly half of spike-specific TCRs.

The data were produced by immunoSEQ multiplex PCR, yet TCRdb's version contains in-frame clones alone and is incomplete. The sample has some 120,000 clones; around 92% are singletons. On this clone: Antigen specificity is unknown.

This CDR3 region has 16 residues. Looked up from germline, CDR1 is SGHAT and CDR2 is FQDESV (reference sequence). V lost 3 bases, J lost 0 bases, and 11 bases lay in between. The chain couples TRBV11-1 to TRBJ1-4, with D uncertain. This specimen was peripheral blood, taken on day 0 of AZD1222 vaccination. This clonotype was obtained from an adult in good health. DNA for the CDR3: TGTGCCAGCAGCTTTACGGGAGGTGCAACTAATGAAAAACTGTTTTTT. This translates into CASSFTGGATNEKLFF.